A single sample is the source of the 7 T cell receptor beta chains below, sequenced in a study of cytomegalovirus exposure and HLA in healthy donors. The PCR was carried out with 60 Vbeta primers and 13 Jbeta primers. The table came from immunoSEQ multiplex PCR; TCRdb's copy has only in-frame clones and leaves some out. The sample yields 30,000 to 35,000 clones, roughly 67% seen once. Material: PBMCs. The receptor set was obtained from a man aged 35 to 55 in good health and CMV-seropositive.

This clone was found a few times. CDR3 protein: CASSELGTGGSYEQYF. The DNA for the CDR3 is TGTGCCAGCAGTGAATTGGGGACAGGGGGTTCCTACGAGCAGTACTTC. V is TRBV6-1 and J is TRBJ2-7; 11 positions agree with TRBD1. Per the germline V gene, CDR1 is MNHNS and CDR2 is SASEGT. V lost 2 bases, J lost 1 base, and 4 bases stayed unmatched. This CDR3 has 16 residues.

This clone was recorded once. The V and J genes are TRBV6-6 and TRBJ1-2; D ambiguous. CDR3 length equals 12 residues. Trimming removed 3 bases at V and 7 bases at J, with 9 bases between. Germline V lookup: CDR1 MNHNY, CDR2 SVGAGI (reference sequence). The CDR3 loop reads CASSYGQFGYTF. In DNA, the CDR3 is TGTGCCAGCAGTTATGGTCAGTTTGGCTACACCTTC.

This clone was counted only a few times. The chain has TRBV5-1 and TRBJ2-7; the match to TRBD2 covers 7 bases. The CDR3 extends over 15 amino acids. V dropped 4 bases and J dropped 2; count of bases not matched to a gene: 9. Per germline, CDR1 SGHRS and CDR2 YFSETQ. The CDR3 DNA reads TGCGCCAGCAGCAGGGAGGGGCAGGGTGCCTACGAGCAGTACTTC. Translation gives CASSREGQGAYEQYF.

This chain connects TRBV10-3 to TRBJ1-5, with 7 bases aligning to TRBD1. This CDR3 is built from 14 residues. CDR1 and CDR2 from the germline V gene are ENHRY and SYGVKD. Trimming took 6 bases from V and 0 from J; bases not matched to a gene: 2. For the CDR3, the DNA is TGTGCCATCAGAGGGACAGATAGCAATCAGCCCCAGCATTTT. Its protein product is CAIRGTDSNQPQHF.

The chain links TRBV7-2 to TRBJ2-5; 9 nucleotides line up with TRBD2. This CDR3 spans 15 amino acids. V lost 4 bases and J lost 5; bases outside the gene matches: 8. Per germline, CDR1 SGHTA and CDR2 FQGNSA. Here the CDR3 reads CASSSTAGGYETQYF. The DNA for the CDR3 is TGTGCCAGCAGCTCCACAGCGGGGGGCTACGAGACCCAGTACTTC.

This rearrangement joins TRBV7-9 to TRBJ2-2, with 7 positions matching TRBD1. This CDR3 has 15 residues. The J segment lost 4 bases and the V segment lost 6 bases, leaving 8 bases of the junction unmatched. CDR1 is SEHNR, CDR2 FQNEAQ, per germline (reference sequence). The CDR3 DNA reads as TGTGCCAGCAGACCAGGACAGGCCGGCACCGGGGAGCTGTTTTTT. Its translation: CASRPGQAGTGELFF. The complete variable domain, with remaining parts taken from reference TRBV7-9 and TRBJ2-2, reads DTGVSQNPRHKITKRGQNVTFRCDPISEHNRLYWYRQTLGQGPEFLTYFQNEAQLEKSRLLSDRFSAERPKGSFSTLEIQRTEQGDSAMYLCASRPGQAGTGELFFGEGSRLTVL.

This clone has a handful of counts. The chain joins TRBV6-1 to TRBJ2-7, with D perhaps matching TRBD2 (5 bases). V was clipped by 6 bases and J by 3 bases, with 15 bases between them. Germline V CDR1 and CDR2: MNHNS, SASEGT. This CDR3 comprises 14 residues. CDR3 protein: CASRRSVGDYEQYF. CDR3 nucleotides: TGTGCCAGCAGGAGGTCGGTCGGGGACTACGAGCAGTACTTC.